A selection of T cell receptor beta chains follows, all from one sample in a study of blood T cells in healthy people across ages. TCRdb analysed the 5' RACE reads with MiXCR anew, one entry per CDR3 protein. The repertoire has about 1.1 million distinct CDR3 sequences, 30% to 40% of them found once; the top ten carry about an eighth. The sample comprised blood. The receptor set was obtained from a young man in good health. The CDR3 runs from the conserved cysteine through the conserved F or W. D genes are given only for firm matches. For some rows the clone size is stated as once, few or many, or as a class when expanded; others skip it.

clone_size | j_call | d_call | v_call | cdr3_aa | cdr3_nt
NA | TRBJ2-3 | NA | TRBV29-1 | CSVATGVGTDTQYF | TGCAGCGTTGCGACAGGCGTTGGCACAGATACGCAGTATTTT
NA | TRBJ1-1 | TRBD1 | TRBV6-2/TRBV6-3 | CASSYGTAGAFF | TGTGCCAGCAGTTACGGGACAGCGGGAGCTTTCTTT
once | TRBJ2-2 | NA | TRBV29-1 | CSAGPGPGELFF | TGCAGCGCTGGCCCAGGTCCCGGGGAGCTGTTTTTT
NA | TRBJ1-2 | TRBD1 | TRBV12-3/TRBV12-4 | CASRNTGGRGYTF | TGTGCCAGCAGGAACACAGGGGGACGGGGCTACACCTTC
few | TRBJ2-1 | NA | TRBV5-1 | CASSFMVSQDNEQFF | TGCGCCAGCAGCTTTATGGTTTCCCAGGACAATGAGCAGTTCTTC
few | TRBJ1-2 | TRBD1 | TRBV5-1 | CASSEGTGRNTF | TGCGCCAGCAGCGAGGGGACAGGGAGGAACACCTTC
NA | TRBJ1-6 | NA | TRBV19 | CARTLAHSPLHF | TGTGCCAGGACACTGGCTCATTCACCCCTCCACTTT
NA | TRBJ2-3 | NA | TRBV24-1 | CATSDVRGSDTQYF | TGTGCCACCAGTGATGTCAGGGGCTCAGATACGCAGTATTTT
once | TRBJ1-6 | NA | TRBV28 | CASSFSTDNSPLHF | TGTGCCAGCAGTTTTTCCACGGATAATTCACCCCTCCACTTT
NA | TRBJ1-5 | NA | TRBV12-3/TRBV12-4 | CASSFKAGTGNQPQHF | TGTGCCAGCAGTTTCAAGGCGGGCACGGGCAATCAGCCCCAGCATTTT
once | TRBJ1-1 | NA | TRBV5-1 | CASSTGTRSEAFF | TGCGCCAGCAGTACAGGGACGAGGTCTGAAGCTTTCTTT
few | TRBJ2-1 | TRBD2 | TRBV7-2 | CASSLDLRGGYNEQFF | TGTGCCAGCAGCTTAGATCTGCGGGGGGGATACAATGAGCAGTTCTTC
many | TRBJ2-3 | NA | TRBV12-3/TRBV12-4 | CASSLGQGRGDTQYF | TGTGCCAGCAGTTTAGGGCAGGGCCGTGGCGATACGCAGTATTTT
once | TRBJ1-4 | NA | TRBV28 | CASSFQGHVNEKLFF | TGTGCCAGCAGTTTTCAGGGGCACGTTAATGAAAAACTGTTTTTT
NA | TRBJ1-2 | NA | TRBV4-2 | CASSQEARNYGYTF | TGTGCCAGCAGCCAAGAGGCCAGGAACTATGGCTACACCTTC
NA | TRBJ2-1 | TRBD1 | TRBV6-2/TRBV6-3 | CASSYPLQGASSYNEQFF | TGTGCCAGCAGTTACCCCCTTCAGGGGGCGTCGTCCTACAATGAGCAGTTCTTC
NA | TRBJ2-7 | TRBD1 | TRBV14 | CASSVSQGAYPYEQYF | TGTGCCAGCAGCGTAAGCCAGGGGGCCTACCCCTACGAGCAGTACTTC
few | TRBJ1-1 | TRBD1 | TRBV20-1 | CSAKDRVRDTEAFF | TGCAGTGCTAAAGACAGGGTAAGGGACACTGAAGCTTTCTTT
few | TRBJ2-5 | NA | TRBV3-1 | CASSRPGQGLNNEQYF | TGTGCCAGCAGCCGCCCAGGTCAGGGCCTAAACAATGAGCAGTACTTC
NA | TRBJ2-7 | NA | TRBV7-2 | CASSLGRVGSPAIYEQYF | TGTGCCAGCAGCTTAGGCCGTGTGGGCAGCCCAGCCATCTACGAGCAGTACTTC
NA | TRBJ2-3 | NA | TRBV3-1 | CASARRRGSTDTQYF | TGTGCCAGCGCCCGACGGAGGGGAAGCACAGATACGCAGTATTTT
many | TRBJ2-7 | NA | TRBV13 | CASSPRDTQYEQYF | TGTGCCAGCAGCCCGCGAGACACACAATACGAGCAGTACTTC
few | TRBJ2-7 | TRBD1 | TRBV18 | CASSTRQGKYEQYF | TGTGCCAGCTCCACCCGACAGGGGAAGTACGAGCAGTACTTC
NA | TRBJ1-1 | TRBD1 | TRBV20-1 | CSARGMTGRTEAFF | TGCAGTGCTAGAGGAATGACAGGGCGGACTGAAGCTTTCTTT
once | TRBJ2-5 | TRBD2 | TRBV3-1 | CASSQGIAGRQETQYF | TGTGCCAGCAGCCAGGGGATAGCGGGGAGACAAGAGACCCAGTACTTC
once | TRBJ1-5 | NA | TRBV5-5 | CASSLFTGNNQPQHF | TGTGCCAGCAGCTTATTTACAGGGAACAATCAGCCCCAGCATTTT
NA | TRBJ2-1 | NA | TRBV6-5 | CASSCSKTSDEQFF | TGTGCCAGCAGTTGCTCGAAAACCTCGGATGAGCAGTTCTTC
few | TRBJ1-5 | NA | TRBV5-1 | CASSLQGNGQPQHF | TGCGCCAGCAGCTTGCAGGGGAATGGTCAGCCCCAGCATTTT
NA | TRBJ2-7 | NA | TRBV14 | CASSQGQNSYEQYF | TGTGCCAGCAGCCAAGGACAGAACTCCTACGAGCAGTACTTC
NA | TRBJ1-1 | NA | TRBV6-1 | CAIGGGNTEAFF | TGTGCCATCGGGGGAGGGAACACTGAAGCTTTCTTT
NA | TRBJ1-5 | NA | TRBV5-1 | CASSLEGTKNQPQHF | TGCGCCAGCAGCTTGGAGGGGACTAAAAATCAGCCCCAGCATTTT
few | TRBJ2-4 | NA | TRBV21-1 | CASSKAGTGRNLAKNIQYF | TGTGCCAGCAGCAAAGCCGGGACAGGCAGAAACCTAGCCAAAAACATTCAGTACTTC
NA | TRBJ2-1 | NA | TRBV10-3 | CAISATGEQFF | TGTGCCATCAGTGCTACGGGGGAGCAGTTCTTC
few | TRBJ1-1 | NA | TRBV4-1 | CASSQGAGRSTEAFF | TGCGCCAGCAGCCAAGGGGCAGGGCGGAGCACTGAAGCTTTCTTT
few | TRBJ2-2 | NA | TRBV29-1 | CSVGSMAGELFF | TGCAGCGTCGGAAGCATGGCCGGGGAGCTGTTTTTT
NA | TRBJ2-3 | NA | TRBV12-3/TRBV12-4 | CASSFVGGYTDTQYF | TGTGCCAGCAGTTTCGTTGGGGGATACACAGATACGCAGTATTTT
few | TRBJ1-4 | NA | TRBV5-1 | CASSPTSGGNEKLFF | TGCGCCAGCAGCCCGACATCCGGCGGTAATGAAAAACTGTTTTTT
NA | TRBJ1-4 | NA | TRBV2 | CASSEGGNATEKLFF | TGTGCCAGCAGTGAAGGGGGAAACGCAACTGAAAAACTGTTTTTT
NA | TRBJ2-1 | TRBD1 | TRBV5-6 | CASSGDRKIGDNEQFF | TGTGCCAGCAGCGGGGACAGGAAAATTGGCGACAATGAGCAGTTCTTC
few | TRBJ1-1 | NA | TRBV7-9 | CASSFRQENTEAFF | TGTGCCAGCAGCTTTAGGCAGGAGAACACTGAAGCTTTCTTT
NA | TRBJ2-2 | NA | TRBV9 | CASSTWPGSNTGELFF | TGTGCCAGCAGCACTTGGCCAGGGTCGAACACCGGGGAGCTGTTTTTT
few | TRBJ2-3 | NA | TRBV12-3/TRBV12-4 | CASSPLRDTDTQYF | TGTGCCAGCAGTCCCCTCCGGGACACAGATACGCAGTATTTT
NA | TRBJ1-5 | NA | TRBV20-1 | CSARDEGQPQHF | TGCAGTGCTAGAGATGAAGGTCAGCCCCAGCATTTT
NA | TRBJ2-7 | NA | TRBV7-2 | CASSVPPSDEQYF | TGTGCCAGCAGCGTTCCCCCGTCAGACGAGCAGTACTTC
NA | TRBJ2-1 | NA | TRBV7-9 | CASSPQGLYNEQFF | TGTGCCAGCAGCCCACAGGGCTTGTACAATGAGCAGTTCTTC
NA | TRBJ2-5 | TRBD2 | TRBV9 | CASSVAGVGTQETQYF | TGTGCCAGCAGCGTGGCGGGGGTTGGGACGCAAGAGACCCAGTACTTC
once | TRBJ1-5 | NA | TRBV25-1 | CASSWGGDNQPQHF | TGTGCCAGCAGTTGGGGGGGGGACAATCAGCCCCAGCATTTT
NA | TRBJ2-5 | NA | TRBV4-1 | CASSQAGIGNEQYF | TGCGCCAGCAGCCAAGCCGGAATAGGGAATGAGCAGTACTTC
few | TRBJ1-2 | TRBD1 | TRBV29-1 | CSAGPGQGPNYGYTF | TGCAGCGCCGGACCGGGACAGGGACCTAACTATGGCTACACCTTC